The present T cell receptor beta chain was sequenced within a study of OX40 agonist ivuxolimab in advanced cancers. General notes on the study: Ivuxolimab was a fully human IgG2 agonistic monoclonal antibody targeting the costimulatory receptor OX40 (CD134). Peripheral TCRbeta sequencing aimed to test whether ivuxolimab altered TCR sequence diversity and caused clonal T-cell expansion. The paper reports the monotherapy dose-escalation portion (N = 52 patients) of the phase I ivuxolimab trial. Prior anti-PD-1, anti-PD-L1 or anti-CTLA-4 therapy was permitted, and checkpoint inhibitors had been received by about 44% of dose-escalation patients. In the dose-escalation cohort, roughly 82% of patients were male, and the mean age was around 60 years with a range of about 20 to 80. Intravenous ivuxolimab was administered to patients every 2 weeks at six dose levels: 0.01, 0.1, 0.3, 1.5, 3 and 10 mg/kg. Of the 50 to 55 patients in dose escalation, about 20 had hepatocellular carcinoma, about 15 had melanoma, 9 had renal cell carcinoma and 9 had head and neck cancer. Partial responses occurred in three dose-escalation patients, of whom one had hepatocellular carcinoma and two had cutaneous melanoma.

With regard to this clone: The target of this receptor is not known. Per-nucleotide qualities are absent, and no much larger clonotype sits a single base away.

Summary of the overall study and its limitations: In partial responders in the 0.1-3.0 mg/kg groups, normalized peripheral clonal expansion was found to be among the lowest, especially among CD8+ T cells. Low levels of normalized T-cell clonal expansion were also seen in some patients who did not respond. After ivuxolimab, more expanded clones were found on average in CD8+ T cells than in CD4+ T cells. At doses from 0.1 to 3.0 mg/kg, clonal expansion was seen in both CD4+ and CD8+ blood T cells between baseline and week 6. Antigen specificity was not determined for the clonally expanded peripheral T cells.

The germline V gene (reference sequence) specifies MNHEY as CDR1 and SMNVEV as CDR2. The CDR3 goes from the cysteine to the phenylalanine over 15 residues. The sequence is cut down to CDR3 DNA, 45 bases in frame from base 1. Germline trimming amounts to 0 bases on V and 10 bases on J, with 6 as the count of junction bases outside the gene matches. The trial excluded patients who had a history of autoimmune disease or who were on systemic immunosuppression. In every dose cohort, peripheral blood was drawn for TCR sequencing at baseline, cycle 4 day 1, and cycle 7 day 1. The samples were taken from a phase I, first-in-human, multicenter, open-label dose-escalation trial of ivuxolimab. Adults with locally advanced or metastatic head and neck squamous cell, hepatocellular, melanoma or renal cell carcinoma were enrolled in the trial. Before TCR sequencing, CD4+ T cells and CD8+ T cells were sorted from peripheral blood as separate populations.

To sequence the TCRbeta CDR3 region, genomic DNA was isolated from the sorted cells. TCRbeta CDR3 regions were sequenced using the immunoSEQ Assay. TCRdb carries this immuneACCESS record with in-frame sequences only. Its versions omit some clonotypes, under half of them owing to an unresolved V gene in the studies checked, with the rest unexplained. The sample table shows approximately 20,000 clones, and roughly 80% are seen once. 21% of the sample belongs to the ten largest clones. The sample in question was CD4+ or CD8+ T cells sorted from blood, obtained in a trial of the OX40 agonist ivuxolimab. The V gene is TRBV27 and the J gene is TRBJ1-4; the central 9 bases match TRBD1. The receptor's source is an adult with an advanced solid tumor such as melanoma, head and neck, liver or kidney cancer. In nucleotide form, the sequence is TGTGCCAGCAGTTTATCGGGACAGGGAATCGTAAAACTGTTTTTT. It codes for CASSLSGQGIVKLFF.